The entry below gives a single TCR beta chain sequence along with its context. Only in-frame clones appear in the TCRdb table, and some are missing; sequencing was by immunoSEQ multiplex PCR. The sample shows under 450,000 clones, about 91% of them seen only once. Seattle's cohort entered during active infection and was followed longitudinally. The data belong to a study of blood T cell repertoires in COVID-19. This receptor was identified in a woman between 50 and 59 years old with COVID-19, enrolled during active disease. The sequencing input was peripheral blood.

Here the CDR3 reads CASSWGSGQGLGNTIYF. The CDR3 DNA reads as TGTGCCAGCAGCTGGGGATCAGGACAGGGGCTCGGAAACACCATATATTTT. V is TRBV7-6 and J is TRBJ1-3, with 9 bases identical to TRBD1. The length of the CDR3 is 17 residues. J gave up 4 bases and V 4 bases, and 11 bases lay outside the gene matches. CDR1 is SGHVS and CDR2 is FNYEAQ in the germline V gene.